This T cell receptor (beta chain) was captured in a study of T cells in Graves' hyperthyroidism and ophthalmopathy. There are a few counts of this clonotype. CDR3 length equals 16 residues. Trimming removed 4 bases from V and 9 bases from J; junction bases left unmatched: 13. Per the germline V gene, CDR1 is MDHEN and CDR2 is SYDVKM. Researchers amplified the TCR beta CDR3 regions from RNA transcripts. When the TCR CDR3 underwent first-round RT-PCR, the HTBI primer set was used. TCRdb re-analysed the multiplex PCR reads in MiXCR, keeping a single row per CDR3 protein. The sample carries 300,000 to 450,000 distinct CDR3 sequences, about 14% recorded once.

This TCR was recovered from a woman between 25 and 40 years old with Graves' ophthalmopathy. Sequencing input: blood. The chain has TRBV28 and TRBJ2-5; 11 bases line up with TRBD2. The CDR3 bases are TGTGCCAGCAGTTCGTTTAGCGGGGGGGGGCCTCGGGCCCAGTACTTC. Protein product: CASSSFSGGGPRAQYF.